This T cell receptor (beta chain) came from a study of cytomegalovirus exposure and HLA in healthy donors. PCR used 60 Vbeta primers and 13 Jbeta primers. Only in-frame clones appear in the TCRdb table, and some are missing; sequencing was by immunoSEQ multiplex PCR. The sample holds about 200,000 clones, 60% to 80% seen once. Study-wide results and caveats: Associated with HLA alleles at 0.05 false discovery rate in a later analysis were around 17,000 TCR beta sequences. Researchers had no immune exposure information except CMV serostatus available.

As to this clone: Its antigen is undetermined.

Germline-derived CDR1 and CDR2 are SEHNR and FQNEAQ (reference sequence). V gave up 5 bases and J gave up 7 bases; unmatched junction bases: 6. CDR3 length: 13 residues. The receptor was derived from a man between 18 and 29 years old in good health and CMV-seronegative. This chain links TRBV7-9 with TRBJ2-3, with TRBD2 identical over 7 bases. Sequencing input: PBMCs. The CDR3 loop reads CASSPAGEYTQYF. In DNA form, the CDR3 reads TGTGCCAGCAGCCCGGCGGGGGAGTATACGCAGTATTTT.